This TCR beta chain was recorded in a study of cytomegalovirus exposure and HLA in healthy donors. Whole-study results and caveats: Reportedly, diagnosis of cytomegalovirus status by the classifier showed high specificity and sensitivity. Many donors shared some public TCRs, even though most TCR sequences were rare. TCR beta V segments were, for the most part, productive about 87% or about 30% of the time in an earlier analysis.

Germline CDR1 is SEHNR and CDR2 is FQNEAQ (reference sequence). Trimming removed 6 bases at V and 1 base at J, with 18 bases between. This CDR3 comprises 17 residues. Healthy individuals who donated bone marrow served as the donors. With respect to this clone: Its specificity is not known.

A multiplex PCR was run with 60 Vbeta primers and 13 Jbeta primers. Sequenced by immunoSEQ multiplex PCR; TCRdb stores in-frame clones only, minus some. This repertoire includes around 200,000 clones. The chain combines TRBV7-9 with TRBJ2-2, with D possibly TRBD1 on 6 matching bases. Sample: PBMCs. The origin of this receptor is a girl aged 2-10 years in good health and CMV-seropositive. DNA of the CDR3: TGTGCCAGCAGAGAGATGGGATCGGACAGGAACACCGGGGAGCTGTTTTTT. Encoded protein: CASREMGSDRNTGELFF.